This T cell receptor (beta chain) was obtained from a study of shared clonotypes between healthy human individuals. V shed 3 bases and J 5 bases; nucleotides not matched to a gene: 6. CDR1 and CDR2 from the germline V gene are SGHNT and YENEEA. The CDR3 runs 15 residues. Assay: immunoSEQ multiplex PCR; the TCRdb copy retains only in-frame clones and omits some. The table includes over 2 million clones, 85% to 95% detected once. In its sample, this clone was seen once. The chain recombines TRBV11-3 with TRBJ2-1; 8 bases are a match to TRBD2. Material for sequencing was naive CD4+ T cells sorted from blood. Sample subset: CD45RA+ positively selected. This TCR came from a man between 18 and 29 years old in good health. CDR3 sequence reads: CASSFRSGTDNEQFF. The CDR3 coding sequence is TGTGCCAGCAGCTTCCGTAGCGGGACCGACAATGAGCAGTTCTTC.